This paragraph reports one T cell receptor (beta chain). What this receptor recognizes is not known. Base qualities are missing; no much larger clone stands one base away. The entry originates in a study of cytomegalovirus exposure and HLA in healthy donors (dated by TCRdb to about 2017). About the full investigation: According to an earlier analysis of 450 to 650 of the donors, 150 million to 200 million T cells yielded 120 million or so unique TCR beta sequences and about 300 Gb of sequence data. Every discovery cohort repertoire had been produced on one sequencing platform. In the later analysis, no new phenotypic data were used to find candidate immune exposures; instead, reliance was placed on TCR beta sequences and their occurrence across donors. The aim of the study was to test whether cataloging public T cell receptors could identify signatures of past pathogen exposure. In a later genetic analysis, genome-wide SNP genotypes for about 55% of the roughly 670 donors were used, and that subset was treated as a discovery cohort. Typing coverage differed by locus: A, B, C, DRB1 and DQB1 were typed in about 620-640 donors, DQA1 in 500 to 550, DPA1 in 600 to 610, and DPB1 in roughly 470. Across 300 to 400 genotyped donors of the cohort, an average of 235,054 unique TCR beta nucleotide sequences per donor were sequenced, and around 19% of those sequences were non-productive. Besides the first cohort of roughly 640 subjects, a separate validation cohort made up of 120 different subjects was used. An early release that covered about 600 HLA-typed donors contained about 290 gigabases of sequencing data and around 85 million unique TCR sequences. The genetic ancestry cluster associated with self-reported Caucasian donors included about 84% of the roughly 410 genotyped donors. A later analysis re-analyzed previously published TCR beta repertoires from 550 to 700 donors and added high-resolution HLA genotyping to study TCR occurrence patterns. Donor age, sex, ethnicity and CMV serostatus were compiled together with the repertoire data. To predict cytomegalovirus infection status, the study combined high-throughput TCR immunosequencing, statistical association of individual TCRs with disease status, and machine learning. Class I and class II HLA loci were covered by the typing at four-digit resolution. Roughly 5 DR-DQ haplotypes were handled as single units for association and clustering, since linkage in the cohort was strong. The study used immunosequencing to profile the T cell repertoires of some 600 subjects and linked those repertoires to cytomegalovirus serostatus. In an earlier analysis of roughly 600 of the donors, high-throughput TCR beta sequencing was used to judge whether each TCR beta V gene segment behaved as functional or pseudogenic. On the study overall, not on this receptor specifically: A further reported finding was that TCR beta sequences accurately predicted the HLA-A and HLA-B alleles for most subjects in the first cohort. At a false discovery rate of 0.05, a later analysis linked 15,000 to 20,000 TCR beta sequences to specific HLA alleles. Cytomegalovirus status was reported to be diagnosed by the classifier with high specificity and sensitivity in both the original and validation cohorts. A later genetic analysis reported fewer N-insertions in productive TCRs among donors in an Asian-associated ancestry cluster than the roughly 700-donor mean. Compared with equally common non-associated chains, HLA-associated TCR beta chains in a later analysis were more clonally expanded and had lower generation probabilities. Approximately 18 rarely observed V segments, including chromosome 9 orphons, were excluded from the earlier analysis of some 590 of the donors because counts were too low. The sequencing pipeline was judged likely to have produced a cluster of highly shared sequence variants as a technical artifact. Across donors, most TCR sequences were observed very rarely, whereas some public TCRs were present in many individuals. This cohort had only TCR beta chains sequenced, and the lack of alpha or paired-chain data limited which features could be detected. Roughly uniform sequencing depth across donors was assumed in presence/absence analyses, although this assumption may not hold. CMV serostatus was the only immune exposure information available for the cohort. The 87-base-pair reads could not distinguish some IMGT-functional V segments, including TRBV6-2 and TRBV6-3, so those segments were excluded. In a later analysis, most CMV-associated TCR beta chains were found to appear HLA-restricted, with HLA associations seemingly driven largely by CMV exposure. According to a later analysis, parvovirus B19, influenza, CMV and Epstein-Barr virus appeared linked to several top co-occurrence clusters. An association between a missense DCLRE1C variant and V-gene and J-gene trimming of TCR beta chains was found in a later genetic analysis and replicated in an independent cohort. In an earlier analysis of approximately 600 of the donors, most TCR beta V segments were observed in productive rearrangements about 87% or about 30% of the time, broadly matching IMGT annotations. Because some donors lacked HLA typing at each locus, the association tests relied only on the typed subset. The authors suggested that the approach could potentially be generalized to other disease states and immunological phenotypes. When HLA alleles, especially DR and DQ, strongly co-occurred, TCR associations were difficult to assign to individual alleles. In a later analysis, the rate of TCR association differed among HLA loci, with DRB1 alleles having the most associated TCRs and HLA-C alleles having the fewest. The study listed 164 TCR beta chains as associated with cytomegalovirus. In vitro tests confirmed that a few of the cytomegalovirus-associated TCR beta chains recognize cytomegalovirus antigens. Correlated functional status among segregating V segments might be attributable to linkage disequilibrium, but an unknown experimental factor could not be ruled out.

Preparation of the library involved the immunoSEQ multiplex PCR assay. A mixture of 60 forward primers for TCR Vbeta segments and 13 reverse primers for TCR Jbeta segments was used in the multiplex PCR. The CDR3 region of rearranged TCR beta genes was amplified from genomic DNA by a multiplex PCR assay. On the Illumina HiSeq System, the amplified TCR beta libraries were sequenced as 87-base-pair reads. As for how the authors treated the data: Across the 666 repertoires, a later analysis counted 75 million to 90 million unique TCR beta chains, around 11 million of which were shared by at least two donors. A nearest-neighbor algorithm error-corrected the raw reads and collapsed the reads into unique sequences, merging closely related sequences to remove PCR and sequencing errors. To assign V, D and J gene segments, CDR3 sequences were aligned to IMGT reference sequences. For a sequence to be retained, a match of at least six nucleotides was required to both a V gene segment and a J gene segment. Rearrangements were called productive when the CDR3 lacked stop codons and stayed in frame with V and J; all others were non-productive. Following IMGT convention, CDR3 was defined as the stretch from the second conserved V-encoded cysteine to the conserved J-encoded phenylalanine. In an earlier analysis of approximately 590 of the donors, sequences lacking an unambiguous match to a single V gene segment were excluded. In an earlier analysis of several hundred of the donors, V segments were called functional above 56.7% productive rearrangements and were called segregating when the between-donor standard deviation exceeded 5%. To diagnose cytomegalovirus status from the catalog of TCR beta chain sequences, a statistical classification framework was built. A later analysis assigned V and J genes by comparing TCR nucleotide sequences with IMGT/GENE-DB human TR gene sequences. A later analysis assigned CDR3 sequences and most-parsimonious VDJ recombination scenarios with the TCRdist pipeline. In a later analysis, each TCR beta chain was defined by its CDR3 amino acid sequence together with its V-gene family, and reads without a unique V-gene family were excluded. A later analysis removed over 500 highly shared, low-generation-probability nucleotide sequences to deal with suspected cross-contamination and a sequencing artifact. A later analysis calculated a clonal expansion index for each public chain from normalized within-repertoire ranks of inferred template counts. In a later analysis, generation probabilities were computed with a VDJ recombination model fitted to out-of-frame rearrangements, and the resulting probabilities were checked against IGoR. Hypergeometric tests were used in a later analysis to score TCR-TCR, TCR-HLA and TCR-CMV co-occurrence, with a repertoire-size bias correction applied to the TCR pairs. A later analysis estimated false discovery rates by permuting HLA or CMV assignments 20 times. In a later analysis, co-occurring TCRs were grouped using DBSCAN, with TCRdist sequence similarity added in when clustering inside HLA-allele-positive subsets. Co-occurrence clustering excluded repertoires with fewer than 30,000 or more than 120,000 public chains, plus five with anomalous nucleotide sharing. The clones in this table, taken by TCRdb from immuneACCESS, are in-frame only. Not every clone is retained; where verified, under half of the shortfall comes from an unresolved V gene, and the cause of the rest is unknown. V and J calls and clone size follow that table, whereas D and trimming were derived from the DNA. The table for this sample lists roughly 110,000 clones; roughly 73% of them were counted only once. Approximately 0.9% of the sample comes from the top ten.

In total, fewer than 750 healthy bone marrow donors made up the cohort. All cohort members were sampled while nominally healthy, although unrecorded immune exposures were likely present. The donor was CMV seronegative and was included in the group of about 350 seronegative cohort members. Every donor gave a peripheral blood sample, and the peripheral blood mononuclear cells from that sample were used for TCR beta sequencing. The Qiagen DNeasy Blood Extraction Kit was used to extract genomic DNA from the blood cell samples. Spanning cysteine to phenylalanine, the CDR3 consists of 19 amino acids. Left in the record is the CDR3 DNA by itself, 57 bases read in frame from the first base. V loses 4 bases at its end and J loses 3 bases; junction bases beyond the gene matches: 18. CDR1 is given as SGHTS and CDR2 as YDEGEE, both from the germline V gene.

The rearrangement joined TRBV5-8 to TRBJ1-5, with TRBD1 identical over 8 junction bases. The TCR was taken from a woman in her twenties or thirties in good health and CMV-seronegative. Sequencing was carried out using PBMCs. The CDR3 reads CASSPPRQGLNFNNQPQHF. The bases are TGTGCCAGCAGCCCGCCGAGACAGGGGTTGAATTTTAACAATCAGCCCCAGCATTTT.